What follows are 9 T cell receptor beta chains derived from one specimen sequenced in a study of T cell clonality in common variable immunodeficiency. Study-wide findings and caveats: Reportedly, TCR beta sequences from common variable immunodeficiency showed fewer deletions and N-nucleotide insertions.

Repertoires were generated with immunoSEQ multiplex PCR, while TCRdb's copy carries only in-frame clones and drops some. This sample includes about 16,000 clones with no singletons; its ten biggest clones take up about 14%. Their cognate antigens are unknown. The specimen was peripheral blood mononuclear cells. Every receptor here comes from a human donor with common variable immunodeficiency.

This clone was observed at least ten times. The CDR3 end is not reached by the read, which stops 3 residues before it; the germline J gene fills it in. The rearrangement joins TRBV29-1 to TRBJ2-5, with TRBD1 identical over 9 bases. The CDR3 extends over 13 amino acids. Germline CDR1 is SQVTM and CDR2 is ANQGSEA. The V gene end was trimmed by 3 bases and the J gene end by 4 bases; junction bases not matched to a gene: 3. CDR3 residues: CSVEGQGVETQYF. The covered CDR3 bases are TGCAGCGTTGAGGGACAGGGCGTAGAGACC.

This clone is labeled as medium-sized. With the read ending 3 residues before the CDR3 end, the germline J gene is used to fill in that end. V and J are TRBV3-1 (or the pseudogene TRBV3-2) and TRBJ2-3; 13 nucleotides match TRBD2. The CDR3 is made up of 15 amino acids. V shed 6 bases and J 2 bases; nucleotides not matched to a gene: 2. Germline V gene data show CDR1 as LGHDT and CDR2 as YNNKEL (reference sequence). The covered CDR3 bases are TGTGCCAGCAGACTAGCGGGGGGGAACACAGATACG. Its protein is CASRLAGGNTDT. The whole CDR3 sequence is CASRLAGGNTDTQYF.

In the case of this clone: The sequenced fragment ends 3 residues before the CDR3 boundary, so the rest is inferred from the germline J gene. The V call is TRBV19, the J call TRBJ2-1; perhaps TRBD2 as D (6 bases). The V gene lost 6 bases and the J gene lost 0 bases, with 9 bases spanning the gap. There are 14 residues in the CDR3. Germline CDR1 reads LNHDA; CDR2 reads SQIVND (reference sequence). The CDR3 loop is CASRRDFSYNEQFF. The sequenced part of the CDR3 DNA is TGTGCCAGTAGGCGGGATTTCTCCTACAATGAG.

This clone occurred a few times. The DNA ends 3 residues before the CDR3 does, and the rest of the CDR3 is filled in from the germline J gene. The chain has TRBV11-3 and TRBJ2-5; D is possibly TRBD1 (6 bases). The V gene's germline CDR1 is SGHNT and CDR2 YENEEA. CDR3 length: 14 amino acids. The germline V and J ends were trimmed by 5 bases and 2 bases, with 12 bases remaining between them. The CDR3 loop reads CASSPGQNQETQYF. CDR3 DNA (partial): TGTGCCAGCAGCCCCGGACAGAATCAAGAGACC.

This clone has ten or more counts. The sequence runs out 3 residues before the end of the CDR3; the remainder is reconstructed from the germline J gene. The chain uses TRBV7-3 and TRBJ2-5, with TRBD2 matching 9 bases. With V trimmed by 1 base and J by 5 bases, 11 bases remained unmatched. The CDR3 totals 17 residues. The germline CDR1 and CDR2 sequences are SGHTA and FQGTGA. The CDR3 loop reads CASSLNPPSGGRETQYF. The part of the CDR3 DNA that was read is TGTGCCAGCAGCTTAAATCCCCCCAGCGGGGGGCGGGAGACC.

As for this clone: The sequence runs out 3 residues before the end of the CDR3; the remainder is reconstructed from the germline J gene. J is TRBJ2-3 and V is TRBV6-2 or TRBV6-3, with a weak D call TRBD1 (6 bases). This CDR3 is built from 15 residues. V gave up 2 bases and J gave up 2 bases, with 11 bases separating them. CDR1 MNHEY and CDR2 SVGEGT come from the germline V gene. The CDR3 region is CASSYVGADTDTQYF. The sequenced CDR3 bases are TGTGCCAGCAGTTACGTGGGGGCCGACACAGATACG.

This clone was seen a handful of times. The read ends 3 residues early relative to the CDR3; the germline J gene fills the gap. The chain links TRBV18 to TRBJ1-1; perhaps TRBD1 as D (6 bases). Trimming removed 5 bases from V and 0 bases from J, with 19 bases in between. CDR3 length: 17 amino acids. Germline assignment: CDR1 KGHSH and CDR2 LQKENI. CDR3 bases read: TGTGCCAGCTCAACTACGCCAGGGGCGAATATGAACACTGAA. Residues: CASSTTPGANMNTE. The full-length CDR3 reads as CASSTTPGANMNTEAFF.

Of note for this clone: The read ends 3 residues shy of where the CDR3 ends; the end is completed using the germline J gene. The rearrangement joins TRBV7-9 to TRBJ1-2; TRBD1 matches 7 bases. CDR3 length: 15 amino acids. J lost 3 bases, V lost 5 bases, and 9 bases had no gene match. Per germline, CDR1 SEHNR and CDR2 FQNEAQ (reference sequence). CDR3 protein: CASSRSTGIDYGYTF. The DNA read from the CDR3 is TGTGCCAGCAGCCGGTCGACAGGGATCGACTATGGC. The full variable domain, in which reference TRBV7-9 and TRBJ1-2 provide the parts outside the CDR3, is DTGVSQNPRHKITKRGQNVTFRCDPISEHNRLYWYRQTLGQGPEFLTYFQNEAQLEKSRLLSDRFSAERPKGSFSTLEIQRTEQGDSAMYLCASSRSTGIDYGYTFGSGTRLTVV.

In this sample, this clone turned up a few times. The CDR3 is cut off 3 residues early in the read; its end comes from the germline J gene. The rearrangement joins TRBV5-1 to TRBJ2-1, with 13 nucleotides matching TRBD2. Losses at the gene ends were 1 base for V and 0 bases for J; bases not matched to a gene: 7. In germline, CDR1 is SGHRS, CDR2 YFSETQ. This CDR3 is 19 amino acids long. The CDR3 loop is CASSLSGLAGSSSYNEQFF. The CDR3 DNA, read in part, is TGCGCCAGCAGCTTGTCGGGACTAGCGGGGTCCAGCTCCTACAATGAG.